The clone carrying this T cell receptor beta chain came up many times. This sample was included in a study of neurological immune-mediated disorders. A single record per CDR3 protein comes from TCRdb applying MiXCR to the 5' RACE reads. Among around 100,000 distinct CDR3 sequences, 11% were seen once, and the ten largest hold approximately 3.1%. Sample time point: longitudinal time-point 3. The sequencing sample was made of PBMCs. This TCR was recovered from a female donor with HTLV-1-associated myelopathy (HAM/TSP).

DNA of the CDR3: TGTGCCAGCAGCCGGACCGCCTACGAGCAGTACTTC. Its protein product is CASSRTAYEQYF. The rearrangement links TRBV7-2 to TRBJ2-7; D ambiguous. The CDR3 sequence is 12 residues long. Trimming removed 5 bases from V and 2 bases from J, with 7 bases in between. Germline V gene lookup returns CDR1 SGHTA and CDR2 FQGNSA.